The T cell receptor (beta chain) described here comes from a study of T cell changes during pregnancy in multiple sclerosis. The method was immunoSEQ multiplex PCR; TCRdb's version includes in-frame clones alone and lacks a portion of them. Altogether tens of thousands of clones are present, approximately 92% being singletons, with the ten largest covering approximately 0.62%. This CDR3 comprises 16 residues. Trimming removed 1 base at V and 7 bases at J, with 18 bases between. Germline V gene data show CDR1 as SGHRS and CDR2 as YFSETQ. The sequence derives from a female donor with multiple sclerosis, enrolled in a pregnancy study. Sequenced material: CD4+ T cells from peripheral blood mononuclear cells, taken in the third trimester of pregnancy. The rearrangement links TRBV5-1 to TRBJ2-1, with D hard to call. The CDR3 DNA follows: TGCGCCAGCAGCTTGAACCGGGTCCCGCCCCGTAATGAGCAGTTCTTC. Its translation is CASSLNRVPPRNEQFF.